This passage covers 14 T cell receptor beta chains from one sample sequenced in a study of T cell responses to AZD1222 COVID-19 vaccine. TCRdb's copy holds only in-frame clones and misses some; the assay was immunoSEQ multiplex PCR. The sample records roughly 100,000 clones, about 80% being singletons. The sample in question was peripheral blood, obtained on day 0 of AZD1222 vaccination. The receptor source for this set is an adult in good health.

The V and J genes are TRBV30 and TRBJ1-3; D not certain. Germline V gives CDR1 GTSNPN, CDR2 SVGIG (reference sequence). The CDR3 is 13 residues long. Trimming shortened V by 1 base and J by 4 bases, and 8 bases separated the two germline ends. CDR3 DNA sequence: TGTGCCTGGAGTGGAGTACAGGGAAACACCATATATTTT. It is translated as CAWSGVQGNTIYF.

This clone was counted only a few times. V and J are TRBV5-6 and TRBJ2-7; TRBD2 agrees at 7 bases. Germline V lookup: CDR1 SGHDT, CDR2 YYEEEE. After removal of 4 bases from V and 2 bases from J, the junction contained 6 bases not matched to a gene. The CDR3 loop spans 14 amino acids. The CDR3 protein is CASSPGLDAYEQYF. In nucleotides, the CDR3 is TGTGCCAGCAGCCCAGGACTAGACGCCTACGAGCAGTACTTC.

The chain recombines TRBV29-1 with TRBJ1-4; 7 bases agree with TRBD1. J lost 8 bases, V lost 7 bases, and 10 bases had no gene match. This CDR3 has 13 residues. Germline CDR1 and CDR2: SQVTM and ANQGSEA. CDR3 amino acids: CSAINDREEKLFF. The CDR3 nucleotides read TGCAGCGCCATAAATGACAGGGAAGAAAAACTGTTTTTT.

This clone was seen a single time. The chain uses TRBV6-5 and TRBJ2-1, with 10 bases that match TRBD1. From germline, CDR1 is MNHEY and CDR2 SVGAGI. V shed 7 bases, J shed 1 base, and the junction held 4 bases outside the gene matches. CDR3 length: 15 amino acids. For the CDR3, the DNA is TGTGCCAGCAAAGGACAGGGGGGATCCTACAATGAGCAGTTCTTC. Its translation: CASKGQGGSYNEQFF.

A few counts support this clone. V is TRBV6-5 and J is TRBJ1-2, with D possibly matching TRBD1 (5 bases). Germline assignment: CDR1 MNHEY and CDR2 SVGAGI. The CDR3 spans 12 residues. V was clipped by 7 bases and J by 6 bases, with 12 bases between them. CDR3 residues: CASKKGTDGYTF. CDR3 coding DNA: TGTGCCAGCAAGAAAGGGACGGATGGCTACACCTTC.

This chain links TRBV4-3 with TRBJ1-4; perhaps TRBD1 as D (5 bases). The germline CDR1 and CDR2 sequences are LGHNA and YSLEER. The CDR3 spans 16 residues. V was clipped by 1 base and J by 0 bases, with 9 bases between them. The CDR3 nucleotides are TGCGCCAGCAGCCAAGGACAGTTCACAACTAATGAAAAACTGTTTTTT. Translating gives CASSQGQFTTNEKLFF.

This clone was counted a few times. V is TRBV9 and J is TRBJ2-1; possibly TRBD1 or TRBD2 for D (6 bases each). This CDR3 contains 15 residues. V gave up 0 bases and J gave up 5 bases, with 12 bases separating them. The germline V gene has CDR1 SGDLS and CDR2 YYNGEE. The DNA of the CDR3 is TGTGCCAGCAGCGTAGGTCGGGGGCCTCACAATGAGCAGTTCTTC. Translation gives CASSVGRGPHNEQFF.

The chain couples TRBV7-2 to TRBJ1-6, with a possible D match to TRBD1 (5 bases). The CDR3 is 14 residues long. Trimming pared 8 bases from V and 9 bases from J, leaving 17 bases between. Germline assignment: CDR1 SGHTA and CDR2 FQGNSA. The CDR3 loop reads CASSGSGPISPLHF. The CDR3 DNA sequence: TGTGCCAGCTCAGGCTCGGGGCCGATTTCACCCCTCCACTTT. The full variable domain, with the rest looked up from reference TRBV7-2 and TRBJ1-6, is GAGVSQSPSNKVTEKGKDVELRCDPISGHTALYWYRQSLGQGLEFLIYFQGNSAPDKSGLPSDRFSAERTGGSVSTLTIQRTQQEDSAVYLCASSGSGPISPLHFGNGTRLTVT.

CDR3 nucleotides: TGCGCCAGCAGCCCCGGGACTATCCTCGGGGAGCAGTTCTTC. Amino acid sequence: CASSPGTILGEQFF. This chain uses TRBV5-1 with TRBJ2-1; 7 nucleotides align to TRBD2. The CDR3 spans 14 residues. V trimming: 4 bases; J trimming: 10 bases; junction bases outside the gene matches: 11. In germline, CDR1 is SGHRS, CDR2 YFSETQ. Full variable domain (outside the CDR3, taken from reference TRBV5-1 and TRBJ2-1): KAGVTQTPRYLIKTRGQQVTLSCSPISGHRSVSWYQQTPGQGLQFLFEYFSETQRNKGNFPGRFSGRQFSNSRSEMNVSTLELGDSALYLCASSPGTILGEQFFGPGTRLTVL.

This rearrangement joins TRBV2 to TRBJ2-7; D remains ambiguous. Germline assignment: CDR1 SNHLY and CDR2 FYNNEI. CDR3 length equals 12 residues. V shed 6 bases and J shed 1 base, with 7 bases lying between them. CDR3 protein: CASSSQSYEQYF. As DNA, the CDR3 is TGTGCCAGCAGCTCACAGTCCTACGAGCAGTACTTC.

The genes are TRBV7-2 and TRBJ2-7; 9 nucleotides match TRBD2. Germline values: CDR1 SGHTA, CDR2 FQGNSA. The CDR3 consists of 14 residues. The J segment lost 3 bases and the V segment lost 3 bases, leaving 3 bases of the junction unmatched. The CDR3 DNA reads as TGTGCCAGCAGCTTCGCGGGGGGGAACTACGAGCAGTACTTC. Its translation: CASSFAGGNYEQYF.

The V and J genes are TRBV6-5 and TRBJ1-2; TRBD1 aligns across 7 bases. With 2 bases clipped from V and 4 bases from J, the junction kept 7 bases outside the gene matches. Germline CDR1 MNHEY, CDR2 SVGAGI. The CDR3 totals 15 residues. CDR3 in amino acids: CASSYATGFSYGYTF. The CDR3 nucleotides read TGTGCCAGCAGTTACGCGACAGGGTTCAGCTATGGCTACACCTTC.

This clone was picked up a small number of times. This chain uses TRBV12-2 with TRBJ1-4; TRBD1 is taken as the D call from the table, unchecked against the DNA. TRBV12-2 is shown as a pseudogene. The CDR3 is made up of 16 amino acids. The CDR3 DNA reads TGTGCAAGTCGCTTAATGGAGGGACAGGGGCCTGAAAAACTGTTTTTT. Translated, it gives CASRLMEGQGPEKLFF.

The chain carries TRBV7-2 and TRBJ1-4; no firm D call. The length of the CDR3 is 12 residues. Germline CDR1 is SGHTA and CDR2 is FQGNSA. The V end lost 4 bases, the J end lost 8 bases, and 8 bases lay between the germline ends. CDR3 sequence (DNA): TGTGCCAGCAGCTCAGACCAGGAAAAACTGTTTTTT. This encodes CASSSDQEKLFF.